This TCR beta chain stems from a study of blood T cell repertoires in COVID-19. The wider study: In each case, the material was cDNA or gDNA derived from T cells, B-cell-depleted T cells, or PBMCs.

TCRdb keeps only in-frame clones here, not all; method: immunoSEQ multiplex PCR. This sample has about 59,000 clones, with roughly 70% found just once. The source material was peripheral blood. This sequence was found in a woman in her 70s with acute or convalescent COVID-19.

CDR3 region: CASQGVGAEAFF. CDR3 nucleotides: TGTGCCAGCCAGGGGGTTGGCGCTGAAGCTTTCTTT. The chain employs TRBV10-3 and TRBJ1-1; 7 bases agree with TRBD1. V lost 10 bases, J lost 6 bases, and 8 bases stayed unmatched. CDR1 is ENHRY and CDR2 is SYGVKD in the germline V gene. CDR3 size: 12 residues.